This T cell receptor (beta chain) was captured by sequencing in a study of T cells expressing NK-cell markers. The wider study: It was sorted CD3+CD56-NKG2C+, CD3+CD56+NKG2C- and CD3+CD56+NKG2C+ T cells that provided the TCR beta repertoires. With respect to HCMV, seven of the eight sequenced donors were seropositive, and one was seronegative. Study-level points and caveats: The leading position in the CD3+CD56-NKG2C+ fraction of a handful of donors also went to these clonotypes.

Production of TCR beta cDNA relied on 5'RACE template switching with UMIs. With the 5' RACE reads reprocessed, TCRdb shows one record per CDR3 protein and no DNA. The sample totals some 280,000 distinct CDR3 sequences. Comment on this clonotype: Antigen specificity is unknown.

Germline CDR1 and CDR2: DFQATT and SNEGSKA (reference sequence). The length of the CDR3 is 15 residues. The sequencing sample was made of blood T cells: a sorted CD56 or NKG2C T cell subset, CD4+ or CD8+ T cells, or bulk PBMC T cells (not recorded which). The source of this sequence is a man between 18 and 35 years old in good health. V is TRBV20-1 and J is TRBJ2-4; TCRdb's D call, TRBD2, is unchecked because there is no DNA. The CDR3 region is CSASIASGTKNIQYF.